These 8 T cell receptor beta chains were sequenced from one sample in a study of early T cells in non-severe SARS-CoV-2 infection. One entry per CDR3 protein, called by TCRdb with MiXCR from the 5' RACE reads. This table has 28,000 or so distinct CDR3 sequences, about 3.9% appearing once. Sequencing input: whole blood. These receptors all stem from an adult who was a healthcare worker with PCR-confirmed SARS-CoV-2 infection or an uninfected control (not recorded which).

This clonotype was seen a handful of times. The chain employs TRBV25-1 and TRBJ1-2, with D hard to call. The CDR3 has 12 residues. V dropped 0 bases and J dropped 4 bases, with 3 bases sitting between them. Germline CDR1 reads MGHDK; CDR2 reads SYGVNS. The CDR3 protein is CASSEYVYGYTF. The CDR3 nucleotides read TGTGCCAGCAGTGAATATGTCTATGGCTACACCTTC.

This clonotype was recorded at least ten times. V is TRBV6-5 and J is TRBJ1-4, with 7 bases that match TRBD1. Per germline, CDR1 MNHEY and CDR2 SVGAGI. The CDR3 length is 16 residues. J gave up 3 bases and V 4 bases, and 8 bases lay outside the gene matches. The CDR3 sequence is CASSLRGGQANEKLFF. The CDR3 nucleotides are TGTGCCAGCAGTTTAAGAGGTGGACAGGCTAATGAAAAACTGTTTTTT.

In this sample, this clonotype turned up many times. This chain connects TRBV20-1 to TRBJ2-1; D may be TRBD2 (7 bases). Trimming shortened V by 6 bases and J by 9 bases, and 15 bases separated the two germline ends. The CDR3 is made up of 12 amino acids. Germline CDR1 and CDR2: DFQATT and SNEGSKA (reference sequence). The CDR3 nucleotides read TGCAGTGCATTGGGGGGGGCGCGTGAGCAGTTCTTC. This encodes CSALGGAREQFF.

The chain employs TRBV7-2 and TRBJ2-1; 12 bases agree with TRBD1. V trimming: 4 bases; J trimming: 8 bases; junction bases outside the gene matches: 9. CDR3 length: 16 residues. The V gene's germline CDR1 is SGHTA and CDR2 FQGNSA. For the CDR3, the DNA is TGTGCCAGCAGCTCACCCCCGGGACAGGGGGCTCATGAGCAGTTCTTC. Protein sequence: CASSSPPGQGAHEQFF. Full variable domain (remainder filled in from reference TRBV7-2 and TRBJ2-1): GAGVSQSPSNKVTEKGKDVELRCDPISGHTALYWYRQSLGQGLEFLIYFQGNSAPDKSGLPSDRFSAERTGGSVSTLTIQRTQQEDSAVYLCASSSPPGQGAHEQFFGPGTRLTVL.

For the CDR3, the DNA is TGTGCCAGCAGCCCACAGGGTATCTTTTCTGAAGCTTTCTTT. Translating it yields CASSPQGIFSEAFF. V and J are TRBV7-9 and TRBJ1-1; D perhaps matches TRBD1 (6 bases). CDR1 is SEHNR, CDR2 FQNEAQ, per germline (reference sequence). The CDR3 is made up of 14 amino acids. The ends were cut back, 5 bases at V and 6 bases at J, with 16 bases in the middle. The full variable domain, rest sourced from reference TRBV7-9 and TRBJ1-1, is DTGVSQNPRHKITKRGQNVTFRCDPISEHNRLYWYRQTLGQGPEFLTYFQNEAQLEKSRLLSDRFSAERPKGSFSTLEIQRTEQGDSAMYLCASSPQGIFSEAFFGQGTRLTVV.

This clonotype appeared many times. CDR3 DNA sequence: TGTGCCAGCTCACCTCCCGGGGTGGACTCAGGAAGGACCCAGTACTTC. Amino acid sequence: CASSPPGVDSGRTQYF. This rearrangement joins TRBV18 to TRBJ2-5; TRBD2 is a possible D gene (5 bases). There are 16 residues in the CDR3. With 3 bases removed from V and 7 bases from J, the gap between germline ends came to 21 bases. CDR1 and CDR2 (germline): KGHSH, LQKENI.

There are many counts of this clonotype. This sequence joins TRBV18 and TRBJ1-1, with D unclear. CDR1 and CDR2 (germline): KGHSH, LQKENI. Trimming pared 3 bases from V and 3 bases from J, leaving 14 bases between. This CDR3 spans 15 amino acids. The CDR3 protein is CASSPLPEADTEAFF. The CDR3 DNA reads as TGTGCCAGCTCACCGCTTCCCGAGGCCGACACTGAAGCTTTCTTT.

This clonotype showed up many times. This CDR3 is missing its conserved last phenylalanine or tryptophan, likely due to a read error. The DNA is omitted, as the CDR3 cannot be located on it reliably, and the CDR3 follows TCRdb's listing. The chain is built from TRBV21-1 and TRBJ1-1. TRBV21-1 is assigned pseudogene status. With termini counted, the CDR3 has 8 amino acids. CDR3 region: CASSKDGL.